This TCR beta chain was sequenced during a study of blood T cell repertoires in COVID-19 (dated by TCRdb to about 2020). About the full investigation: The collaborator samples originated in the United States, Italy and Spain and spanned the acute and convalescent phases of COVID-19. The samples were drawn from the first 160 participants of the ongoing ImmuneRACE study and from about 1,200 subjects provided by 6 global collaborators. HLA class I and class II types, where available, came from metadata supplied by the sample provider rather than from assay-based typing. The sample metadata nearly always contained a de-identified subject ID, COVID-19 status, age in years and sex. A freely available public database, intended as a resource for researchers studying the immune response to SARS-CoV-2, is where the repertoires were released. Deeply sampled blood TCRbeta repertoires from subjects exposed to, actively infected with, or recovered from COVID-19 were included in the dataset. The material from the prospective study consisted of cDNA or gDNA derived from T cells, B-cell-depleted T cells, or PBMCs. Overall results and qualifications from the work: How much clinical and demographic metadata was included differed by source and by participant, and the metadata was provided uncurated.

The CDR3 runs 14 amino acids, cysteine and phenylalanine included. Only the CDR3 region is kept as DNA, spanning 42 bases read in frame from base 1. The CDR1 and CDR2 encoded by the germline V gene (reference sequence) are LGHDT and YNNKEL. Trimming takes 0 bases from V and 7 bases from J, and the germline ends sit 12 bases apart. TCRbeta CDR3 regions were amplified from genomic DNA using the immunoSEQ Assay, a bias-controlled multiplex PCR. The study's processing was this. Nucleated cell counts per sample were estimated from amplification of reference gene primers within the assay. Sequence reads were collapsed and filtered to measure the absolute abundance of every unique TCRbeta CDR3 rearrangement. For each sample, productive Simpson clonality was calculated by taking the square root of Simpson's diversity index across productive rearrangements. TCRdb provides this immuneACCESS table in a form limited to in-frame rearrangements. Some clones are lacking; in checked studies, under half of them reflect an unresolved V gene, and why the rest are absent is not known. V and J calls and clone size come straight from that table; D and trimming were deduced from the DNA. The sample profile shows around 150,000 clones; approximately 78% of them were found once. The ten largest clones add up to about 11% of the sample.

Collaborating institutions collected whole blood in K2EDTA tubes following their own protocols. For TCRbeta analysis, collaborators shipped samples as frozen whole blood, isolated PBMCs, or DNA extracted from either of those sample types. With regard to this clone: No antigen is known for it. It has no much larger one-base neighbor in the sample; base qualities were not kept.

The receptor was isolated from a human donor in a cohort sampled during active COVID-19. Sequencing was done on a sample of peripheral blood. The V gene is TRBV3-1 (or the pseudogene TRBV3-2) and the J gene is TRBJ2-5; 5 matching bases give a weak D call of TRBD2. The CDR3 protein sequence reads: CASSQDRRVGTQYF. The DNA sequence follows: TGTGCCAGCAGCCAAGATCGGCGGGTGGGGACCCAGTACTTC.